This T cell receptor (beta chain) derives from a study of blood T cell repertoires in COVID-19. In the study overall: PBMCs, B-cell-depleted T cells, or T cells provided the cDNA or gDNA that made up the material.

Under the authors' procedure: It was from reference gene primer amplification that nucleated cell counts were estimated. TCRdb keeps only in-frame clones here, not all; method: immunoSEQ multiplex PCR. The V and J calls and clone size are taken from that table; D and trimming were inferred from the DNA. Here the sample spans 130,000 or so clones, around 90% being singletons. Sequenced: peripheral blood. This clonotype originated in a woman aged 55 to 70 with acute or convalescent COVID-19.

The CDR3 DNA follows: TGCGCCAGCAGCCAAGATCTGATTAGCAAATGGACAGAGGTCTACAATGAGCAGTTCTTC. Protein: CASSQDLISKWTEVYNEQFF. The genes are TRBV4-3 and TRBJ2-1; perhaps TRBD1 as D (6 bases). The V and J ends lost 0 bases and 3 bases respectively, with 24 bases between them. This CDR3 comprises 20 residues. Germline V lookup: CDR1 LGHNA, CDR2 YSLEER.